This T cell receptor (beta chain) stems from a study of metastatic and nonmetastatic thyroid tumors. Study details: Repertoires were compared across blood and tumor or nodule tissue from malignant and benign thyroid patients.

Patients were all untreated before their thyroid surgery. By share, this clone ranks as medium-sized (0.01 to 0.1%). The antigen remains unidentified. Study observations and caveats: Compared with benign nodules, malignant thyroid tumors were reported to have significantly higher TCR beta diversity in both blood and tumor.

With MiXCR, TCRdb called clones anew from the PCR reads. This sample carries 30,000 or so clones, 25% to 30% of them seen once, and the ten largest clones take roughly a third. This CDR3 spans 16 amino acids. Trimming stripped 3 bases from V and 3 bases from J, with 14 bases between. The sample taken for sequencing was blood. This TCR derives from a female donor with papillary thyroid cancer or a benign thyroid nodule (not recorded which). Some clones in this sample may be carry-over from other donors' samples. The chain joins TRBV12-3 or TRBV12-4 to TRBJ2-2; D may be TRBD2 (6 bases). DNA of the CDR3: TGTGCCAGCAGTTTTCAGGCGGGATGGGACACCGGGGAGCTGTTTTTT. Protein: CASSFQAGWDTGELFF.